This paragraph covers one T cell receptor beta chain sequence. Antigen: not known. This sample was taken from a study of cytomegalovirus exposure and HLA in healthy donors. Study conclusions and caveats: A later analysis, which compared TCR beta chains of equal frequency, found the HLA-associated ones more clonally expanded. CMV serostatus alone was available as immune exposure information.

This CDR3 has 15 amino acids. The ends were cut back, 0 bases at V and 2 bases at J, with 9 bases in the middle. Germline V gene lookup returns CDR1 LNHNV and CDR2 YYDKDF (reference sequence). It was with 60 Vbeta and 13 Jbeta primers that the PCR ran. Some clones are missing from TCRdb's copy, which holds only in-frame ones; the method was immunoSEQ multiplex PCR. The profile covers approximately 150,000 clones, with roughly 76% appearing a single time and under 3.5% taken by the ten largest. The chain joins TRBV15 to TRBJ2-3, with a possible D match to TRBD2 (6 bases). The clonotype comes from a woman in her thirties in good health and CMV-seronegative. Sequencing was performed on PBMCs. This CDR3 is CATSREGRNTDTQYF. CDR3 nucleotides: TGTGCCACCAGCAGAGAGGGGAGGAACACAGATACGCAGTATTTT.